This T cell receptor (beta chain) was documented in a study of beta chain features in type 1 diabetes (dated by TCRdb to about 2018). For the wider study: Mean age, gender distribution, total cell number and subset yield did not differ between patients and healthy donors. A total of some 100,000,000 sorted cells were examined across all samples, and a strong correlation was observed between cell number per subset and RNA yield. In the study, recently diagnosed type 1 diabetes patients and matched healthy donors were compared on the TCRB repertoires of their sorted circulating CD4+ T cell subsets. Whereas all 30 or so donors provided naive and central memory subsets, regulatory and stem cell-like memory subsets were isolated from just 8 patients and roughly 8 healthy donors.

This clone was found a few times. The antigen it recognizes is unknown. The sample holds no much larger clone one base away, and base qualities are not on file. Each donor gave one peripheral blood draw, roughly 120 mL on average, collected into heparinised tubes. Using a panel that included CD45RO, CCR7, CD25, CD127, CD95 and CD27, naive, central memory, regulatory and stem cell-like memory CD4+ T cells were sorted on a BD FACSAria II. Every sorted population had a purity above 95%. Right away, PBMCs were isolated by Lymphoprep density gradient centrifugation and were stained directly, with no culture step. So that batch effects would be minimized, each experiment stained and sorted samples in pairs, pairing one healthy donor with one patient. The CDR3, from cysteine to phenylalanine, totals 16 residues. Only the CDR3 region is kept as DNA, spanning 48 bases read in frame from base 1. CDR1 and CDR2 are read off the germline V gene as SGDLS and YYNGEE. At the junction V is shortened by 4 bases and J by 4 bases; bases outside the gene matches: 7.

What the research found in general, with its limitations: Because cDNA was sequenced instead of genomic DNA, activated cells with high expression could be over-represented, although the groups did not differ in activation or CD3 levels. Naive, central memory and regulatory TCRB repertoires appeared to be more alike among patients than among healthy donors. Type 1 diabetes patients showed a moderate but significant shortening of TCRB CDR3 length in all four CD4+ subsets. PCR may preferentially amplify shorter templates, but because patient and control samples were amplified and corrected together, any resulting skew would affect both groups equally. Patients with type 1 diabetes made fewer insertions and deleted more nucleotides at VDJ recombination sites, implying thymic rearrangement abnormalities. Because the HLA sub-analyses included only small numbers of individuals, any influence of HLA type on TCRB rearrangement was left unresolved.

All of the isolated RNA was reverse transcribed with the High Capacity cDNA Reverse Transcription Kit, so expressed TCRB transcripts were sequenced. Deep immunoSEQ sequencing was applied to naive, central memory and regulatory T cell samples, giving an average of around 3.8 million total reads per sample. After sorted cells were lysed in RLT buffer, RNA was extracted with DNase-treated RNeasy Micro or Mini kits, with the choice depending on cell number. Each cell subset was processed on its own to prevent cross-contamination, while patient and healthy donor samples were processed together. TCRB sequences were amplified from cDNA with the immunoSEQ multiplex PCR, producing 87-bp fragments spanning the CDR3 region. Amplicons were sequenced on the Illumina HiSeq platform. The paper's data handling went like this. Synthetic template baselines were used to correct PCR bias computationally, reads within Hamming distance 2 were collapsed together, and singletons that could not be merged were discarded. Reads were aligned against IMGT to assign V, D and J genes, CDR3 length and insertions or deletions at six rearrangement sites. Clonotype counts were normalized to sorted cell number within each subset before computing true diversity and Gini coefficients with the tcR R package. The overlap coefficient, calculated on TCRB nucleotide sequences, was used to quantify repertoire sharing. The immuneACCESS repertoire file appears here via TCRdb, limited to in-frame rearrangements. These files lack a portion of the clones; in checked studies, under half of the deficit traces to unresolved V genes, and the cause of the others is not known. The V and J calls and clone size are taken from that table; D and trimming were inferred from the DNA. The sample profile shows 150,000 or so clones; just over 8% of them were found once. The top ten hold 0.54% of the sample.

This receptor was taken from a woman aged 18-29 years with type 1 diabetes. Sample: central memory CD4+ T cells from blood. The V and J genes are TRBV9 and TRBJ2-2; TRBD1 aligns with 10 central bases. Here is the DNA: TGTGCCAGCAGCTCGGGGACAGGGGTTGGCACCGGGGAGCTGTTTTTT. Its protein reads: CASSSGTGVGTGELFF. The reference TRBV9 and TRBJ2-2 proteins fill in what lies around the CDR3, so the full variable domain reads DSGVTQTPKHLITATGQRVTLRCSPRSGDLSVYWYQQSLDQGLQFLIQYYNGEERAKGNILERFSAQQFPDLHSELNLSSLELGDSALYFCASSSGTGVGTGELFFGEGSRLTVL.